The following is a T cell receptor beta chain sequence with its context. What it binds is not known. Assay used: immunoSEQ multiplex PCR; TCRdb lists only in-frame clones, some missing. The sample contains around 26,000 clones, around 88% of which appear only once. This sample is drawn from a study of T cells in localized non-small cell lung cancer. Study-wide findings and caveats: Since sequencing was restricted to only one region of the tumor, intratumor heterogeneity remains a possibility. Uninvolved adjacent lung had higher T cell clonality than tumor and all other tissues. Longer overall survival associated with higher blood T cell density; shorter survival with higher adjacent-lung clonality. Adjacent lung held a median roughly 60 of the top 100 tumor clones.

Germline CDR1 reads MNHEY; CDR2 reads SVGAGI. Losses at the gene ends were 4 bases for V and 6 bases for J; bases not matched to a gene: 9. This CDR3 region has 16 residues. The specimen comprised peripheral blood mononuclear cells, sampled before any cancer treatment. The genes are TRBV6-5 and TRBJ1-6; 7 bases match TRBD1. The receptor was derived from a woman aged 40-69 years with stage III lung adenocarcinoma. In nucleotides, the CDR3 is TGTGCCAGCAGTTTGATACCGGGACAGCCTAATTCACCCCTCCACTTT. It is translated as CASSLIPGQPNSPLHF.